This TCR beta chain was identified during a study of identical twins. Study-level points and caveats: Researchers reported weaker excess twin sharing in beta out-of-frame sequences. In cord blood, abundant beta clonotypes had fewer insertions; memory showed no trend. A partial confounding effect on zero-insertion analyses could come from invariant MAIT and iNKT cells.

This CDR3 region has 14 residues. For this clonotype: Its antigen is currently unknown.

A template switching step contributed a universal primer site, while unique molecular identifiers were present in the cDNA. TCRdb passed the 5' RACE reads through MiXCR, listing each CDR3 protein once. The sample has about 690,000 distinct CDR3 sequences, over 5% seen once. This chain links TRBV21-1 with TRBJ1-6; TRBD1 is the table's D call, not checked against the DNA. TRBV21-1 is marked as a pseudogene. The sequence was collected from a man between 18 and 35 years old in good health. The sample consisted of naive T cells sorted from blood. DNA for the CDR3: TGTGCCAGCAGTTCACAGGGGGGAGCTTCACCCCTCCACTTT. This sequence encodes CASSSQGGASPLHF.